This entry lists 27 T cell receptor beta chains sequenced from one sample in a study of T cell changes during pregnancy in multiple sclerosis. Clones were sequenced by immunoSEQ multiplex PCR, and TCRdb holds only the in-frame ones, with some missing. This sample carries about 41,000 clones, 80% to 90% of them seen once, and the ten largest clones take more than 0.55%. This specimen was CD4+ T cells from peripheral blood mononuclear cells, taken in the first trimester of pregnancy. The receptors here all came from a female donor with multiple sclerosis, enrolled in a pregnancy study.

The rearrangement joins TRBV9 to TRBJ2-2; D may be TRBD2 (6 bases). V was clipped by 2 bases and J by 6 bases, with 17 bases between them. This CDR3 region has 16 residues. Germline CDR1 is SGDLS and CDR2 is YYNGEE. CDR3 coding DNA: TGTGCCAGCAGCGTCCGAGGGACTCCCCCTGCCGGGGAGCTGTTTTTT. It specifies CASSVRGTPPAGELFF.

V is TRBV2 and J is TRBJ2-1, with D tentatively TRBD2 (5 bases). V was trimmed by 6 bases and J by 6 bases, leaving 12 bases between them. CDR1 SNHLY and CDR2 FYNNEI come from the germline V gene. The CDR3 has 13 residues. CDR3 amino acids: CASSPRRGNEQFF. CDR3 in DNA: TGTGCCAGCAGCCCGAGACGGGGCAATGAGCAGTTCTTC.

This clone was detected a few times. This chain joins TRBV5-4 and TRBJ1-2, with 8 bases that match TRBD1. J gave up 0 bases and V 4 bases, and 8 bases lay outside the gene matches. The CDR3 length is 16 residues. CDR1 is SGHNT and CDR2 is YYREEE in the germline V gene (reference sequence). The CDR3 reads CASSPGTGNSNYGYTF. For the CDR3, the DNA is TGTGCCAGCAGCCCAGGGACAGGAAATTCTAACTATGGCTACACCTTC.

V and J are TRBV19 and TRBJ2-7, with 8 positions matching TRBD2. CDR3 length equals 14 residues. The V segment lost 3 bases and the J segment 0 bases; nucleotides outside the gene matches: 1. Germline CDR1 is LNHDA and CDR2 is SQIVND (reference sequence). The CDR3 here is CASSITSGSYEQYF. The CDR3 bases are TGTGCCAGTAGTATCACTAGCGGCTCCTACGAGCAGTACTTC.

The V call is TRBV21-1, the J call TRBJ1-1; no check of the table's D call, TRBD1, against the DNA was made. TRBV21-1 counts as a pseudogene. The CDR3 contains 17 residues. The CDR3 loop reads CASSGPLPGQANTEAFF. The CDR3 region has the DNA TGTGCCAGCAGCGGACCGTTACCGGGACAAGCCAACACTGAAGCTTTCTTT.

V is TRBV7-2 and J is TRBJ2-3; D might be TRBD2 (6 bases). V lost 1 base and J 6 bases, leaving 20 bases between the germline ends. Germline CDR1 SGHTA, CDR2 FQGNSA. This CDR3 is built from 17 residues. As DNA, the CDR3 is TGTGCCAGCAGCTTAGAGGGTAGCGGACTCATCCAGGATACGCAGTATTTT. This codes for CASSLEGSGLIQDTQYF.

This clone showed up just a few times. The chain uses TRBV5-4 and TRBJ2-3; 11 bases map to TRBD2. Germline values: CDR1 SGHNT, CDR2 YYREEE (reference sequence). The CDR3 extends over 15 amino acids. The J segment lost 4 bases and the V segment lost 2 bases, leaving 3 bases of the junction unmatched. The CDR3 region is CASSFSSGRADTQYF. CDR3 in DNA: TGTGCCAGCAGCTTCAGTAGCGGGAGGGCAGATACGCAGTATTTT.

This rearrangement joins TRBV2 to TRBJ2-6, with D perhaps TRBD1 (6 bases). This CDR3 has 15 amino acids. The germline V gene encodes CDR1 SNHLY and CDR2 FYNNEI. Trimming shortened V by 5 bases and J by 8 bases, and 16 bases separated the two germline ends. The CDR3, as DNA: TGTGCCAGCAGTACCAATCCGGACAGTACCAACGTCCTGACTTTC. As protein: CASSTNPDSTNVLTF.

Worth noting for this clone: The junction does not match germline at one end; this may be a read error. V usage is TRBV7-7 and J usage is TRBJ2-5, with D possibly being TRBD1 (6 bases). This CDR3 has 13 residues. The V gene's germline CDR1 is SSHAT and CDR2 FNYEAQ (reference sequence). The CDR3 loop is CASSLRTEETQYF. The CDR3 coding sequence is TGTGCTAGCAGCCTCCGGACAGAAGAGACCCAGTACTTC.

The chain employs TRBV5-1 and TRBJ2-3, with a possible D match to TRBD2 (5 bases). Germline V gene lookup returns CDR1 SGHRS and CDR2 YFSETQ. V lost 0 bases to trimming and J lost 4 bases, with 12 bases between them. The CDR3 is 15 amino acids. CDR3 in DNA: TGCGCCAGCAGCTTGGCACTAGGAGACGCAGATACGCAGTATTTT. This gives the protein CASSLALGDADTQYF. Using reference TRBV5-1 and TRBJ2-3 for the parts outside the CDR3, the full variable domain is KAGVTQTPRYLIKTRGQQVTLSCSPISGHRSVSWYQQTPGQGLQFLFEYFSETQRNKGNFPGRFSGRQFSNSRSEMNVSTLELGDSALYLCASSLALGDADTQYFGPGTRLTVL.

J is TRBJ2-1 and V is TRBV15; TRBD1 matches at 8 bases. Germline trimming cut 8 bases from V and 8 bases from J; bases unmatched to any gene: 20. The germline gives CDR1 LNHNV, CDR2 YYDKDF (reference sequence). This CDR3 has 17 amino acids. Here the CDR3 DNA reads TGTGCCACCGAGGATGGCCCGACAGGGGCCCGTTCGGATGAGCAGTTCTTC. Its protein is CATEDGPTGARSDEQFF.

The CDR3 nucleotides read TGTGCCAGCAGTGCAACCGGGACAGGAAGATATGGCTACACCTTC. This translates into CASSATGTGRYGYTF. The chain combines TRBV6-5 with TRBJ1-2; 8 nucleotides align to TRBD1. With 5 bases clipped from V and 5 bases from J, the junction kept 10 bases outside the gene matches. CDR1 is MNHEY and CDR2 is SVGAGI in the germline V gene. The CDR3 has 15 amino acids.

The CDR3 loop reads CASSILAGGPNEQFF. Here the CDR3 DNA reads TGTGCCAGCAGCATTCTAGCGGGAGGGCCCAATGAGCAGTTCTTC. V usage is TRBV21-1 and J usage is TRBJ2-1; the table's TRBD2 call for D was not verified on the DNA. TRBV21-1 is noted as a pseudogene. The CDR3 totals 15 residues.

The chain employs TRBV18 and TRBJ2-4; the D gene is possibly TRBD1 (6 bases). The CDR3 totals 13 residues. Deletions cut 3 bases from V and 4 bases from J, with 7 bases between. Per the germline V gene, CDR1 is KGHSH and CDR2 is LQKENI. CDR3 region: CASSPGQKNIQYF. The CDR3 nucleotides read TGTGCCAGCTCACCGGGACAAAAAAACATTCAGTACTTC.

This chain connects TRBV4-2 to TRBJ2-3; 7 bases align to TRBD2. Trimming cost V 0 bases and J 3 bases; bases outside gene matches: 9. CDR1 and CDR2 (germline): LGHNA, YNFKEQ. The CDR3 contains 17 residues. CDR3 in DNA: TGTGCCAGCAGCCAAGACGCAAGCGGGATGGGGACAGATACGCAGTATTTT. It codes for CASSQDASGMGTDTQYF.

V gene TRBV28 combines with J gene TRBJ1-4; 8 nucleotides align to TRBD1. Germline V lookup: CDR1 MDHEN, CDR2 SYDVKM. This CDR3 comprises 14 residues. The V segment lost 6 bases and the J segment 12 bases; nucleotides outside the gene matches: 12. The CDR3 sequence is CASSHRDRRKELFF. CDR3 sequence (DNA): TGTGCCAGCAGCCACCGGGACAGGAGAAAAGAACTGTTTTTT. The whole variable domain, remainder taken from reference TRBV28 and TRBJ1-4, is DVKVTQSSRYLVKRTGEKVFLECVQDMDHENMFWYRQDPGLGLRLIYFSYDVKMKEKGDIPEGYSVSREKKERFSLILESASTNQTSMYLCASSHRDRRKELFFGSGTQLSVL.

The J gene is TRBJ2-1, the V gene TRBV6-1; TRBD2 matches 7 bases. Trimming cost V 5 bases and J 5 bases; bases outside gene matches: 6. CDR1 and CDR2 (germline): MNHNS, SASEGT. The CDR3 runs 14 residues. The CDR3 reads CASSSSTSHNEQFF. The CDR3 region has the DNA TGTGCCAGCAGTTCATCGACTAGCCACAATGAGCAGTTCTTC.

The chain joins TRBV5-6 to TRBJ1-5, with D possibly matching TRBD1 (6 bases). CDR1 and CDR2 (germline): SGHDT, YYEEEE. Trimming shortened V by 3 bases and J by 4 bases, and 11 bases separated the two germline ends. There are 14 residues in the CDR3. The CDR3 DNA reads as TGTGCCAGCAGCTCTATCGGACAGAATCAGCCCCAGCATTTT. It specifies CASSSIGQNQPQHF.

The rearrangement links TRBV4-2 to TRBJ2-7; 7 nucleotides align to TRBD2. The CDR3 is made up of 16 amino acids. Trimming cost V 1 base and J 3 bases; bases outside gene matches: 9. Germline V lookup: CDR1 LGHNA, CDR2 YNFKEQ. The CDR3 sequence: CASSQGFGTTYYEQYF. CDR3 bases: TGTGCCAGCAGCCAAGGGTTCGGGACTACTTACTACGAGCAGTACTTC.

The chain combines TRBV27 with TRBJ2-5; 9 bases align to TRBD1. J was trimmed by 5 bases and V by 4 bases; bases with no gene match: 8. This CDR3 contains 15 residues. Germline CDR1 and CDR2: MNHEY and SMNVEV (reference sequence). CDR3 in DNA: TGTGCCAGCAGTTCCTCGGACAGGGGAGGGGAGACCCAGTACTTC. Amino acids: CASSSSDRGGETQYF.

The CDR3 nucleotides read TGTGCCAGTAGGGGCAGGGATCGAGGAGATACGCAGTATTTT. It yields the protein CASRGRDRGDTQYF. V is TRBV19 and J is TRBJ2-3, with D possibly TRBD1 on 5 matching bases. From germline, CDR1 is LNHDA and CDR2 SQIVND (reference sequence). V lost 6 bases and J 5 bases, leaving 15 bases between the germline ends. This CDR3 comprises 14 residues.

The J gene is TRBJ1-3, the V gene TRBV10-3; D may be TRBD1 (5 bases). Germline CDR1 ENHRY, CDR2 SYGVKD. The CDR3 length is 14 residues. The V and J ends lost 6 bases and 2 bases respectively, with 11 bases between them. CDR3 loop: CAIRSSRAGNTIYF. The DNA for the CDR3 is TGTGCCATCAGGTCGAGCAGGGCTGGAAACACCATATATTTT.

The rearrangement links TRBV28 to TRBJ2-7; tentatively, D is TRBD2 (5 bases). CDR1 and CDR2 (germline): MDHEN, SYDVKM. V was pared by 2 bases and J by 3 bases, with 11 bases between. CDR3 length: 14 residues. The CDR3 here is CASSLGRGGYEQYF. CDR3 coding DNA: TGTGCCAGCAGTTTAGGTCGGGGTGGCTACGAGCAGTACTTC.

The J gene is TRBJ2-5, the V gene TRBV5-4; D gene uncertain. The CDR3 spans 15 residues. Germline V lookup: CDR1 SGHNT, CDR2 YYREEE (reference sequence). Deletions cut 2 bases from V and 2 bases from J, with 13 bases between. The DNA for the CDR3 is TGTGCCAGCAGCTTATCCCTAGTCGCTCAAGAGACCCAGTACTTC. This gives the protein CASSLSLVAQETQYF.

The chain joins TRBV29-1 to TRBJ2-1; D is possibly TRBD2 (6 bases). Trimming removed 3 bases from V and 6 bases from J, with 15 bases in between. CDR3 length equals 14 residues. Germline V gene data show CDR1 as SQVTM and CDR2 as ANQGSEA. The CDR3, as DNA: TGCAGCGTTGACGGCGGACTAACCGTCAATGAGCAGTTCTTC. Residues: CSVDGGLTVNEQFF.

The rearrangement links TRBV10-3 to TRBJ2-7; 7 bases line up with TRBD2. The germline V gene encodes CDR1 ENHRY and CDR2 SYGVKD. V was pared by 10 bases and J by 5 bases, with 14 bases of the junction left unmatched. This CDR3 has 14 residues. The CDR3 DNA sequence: TGTGCCACGAGGGAGCGGGACCTTAATAACGAGCAGTACTTC. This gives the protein CATRERDLNNEQYF.

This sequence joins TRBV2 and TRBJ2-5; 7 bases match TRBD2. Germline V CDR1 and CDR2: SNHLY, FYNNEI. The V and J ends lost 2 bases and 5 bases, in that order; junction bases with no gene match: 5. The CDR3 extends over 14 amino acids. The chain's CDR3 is CASSELGGSETQYF. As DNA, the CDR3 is TGTGCCAGCAGTGAACTTGGCGGGAGTGAGACCCAGTACTTC.